This record concerns one T cell receptor (beta chain) sequence. One entry per CDR3 protein results from TCRdb running MiXCR on the 5' RACE reads. The sample has about 5,700 distinct CDR3 sequences; around 34% are singletons. Trimming at V came to 7 bases and at J to 0 bases, leaving 2 bases not matched to a gene. The CDR3 contains 13 residues. Looked up from germline, CDR1 is SQVTM and CDR2 is ANQGSEA. The J gene is TRBJ2-3, the V gene TRBV29-1; 9 nucleotides agree with TRBD1. The source is a female donor with breast cancer. The sequenced sample was naive CD4+ T cells sorted from a lymph node. Subset: naive CD4+ T cells, CD4+CD45RA+CD25-. This CDR3 reads CSGGQGSTDTQYF. CDR3 nucleotide sequence: TGCAGCGGGGGACAGGGTAGCACAGATACGCAGTATTTT.